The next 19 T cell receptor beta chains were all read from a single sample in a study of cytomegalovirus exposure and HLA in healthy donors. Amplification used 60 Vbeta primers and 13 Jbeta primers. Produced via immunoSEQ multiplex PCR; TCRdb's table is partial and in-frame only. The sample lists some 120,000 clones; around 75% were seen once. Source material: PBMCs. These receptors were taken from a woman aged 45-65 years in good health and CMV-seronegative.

CDR3 protein: CASGATGSQREKLFF. The CDR3 region has the DNA TGTGCCAGCGGCGCGACAGGTTCGCAGAGGGAAAAACTGTTTTTT. V and J are TRBV6-1 and TRBJ1-4; TRBD1 is a possible D gene (6 bases). Trimming removed 8 bases at V and 8 bases at J, with 21 bases between. The CDR3 covers 15 residues. Germline CDR1 MNHNS, CDR2 SASEGT.

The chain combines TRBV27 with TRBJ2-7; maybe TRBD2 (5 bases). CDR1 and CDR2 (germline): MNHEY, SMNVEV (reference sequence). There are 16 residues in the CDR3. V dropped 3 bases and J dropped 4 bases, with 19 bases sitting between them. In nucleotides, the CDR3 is TGTGCCAGCAGTTTCTCTTCTGGACCGAGGGTTTACGAGCAGTACTTC. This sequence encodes CASSFSSGPRVYEQYF.

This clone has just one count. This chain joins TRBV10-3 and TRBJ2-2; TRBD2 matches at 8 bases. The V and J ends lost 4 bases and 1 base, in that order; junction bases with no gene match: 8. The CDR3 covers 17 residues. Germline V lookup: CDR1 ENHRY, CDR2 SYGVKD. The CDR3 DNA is TGTGCCATCAGTGTGTCAGCGGGAGAAGGGAACACCGGGGAGCTGTTTTTT. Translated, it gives CAISVSAGEGNTGELFF.

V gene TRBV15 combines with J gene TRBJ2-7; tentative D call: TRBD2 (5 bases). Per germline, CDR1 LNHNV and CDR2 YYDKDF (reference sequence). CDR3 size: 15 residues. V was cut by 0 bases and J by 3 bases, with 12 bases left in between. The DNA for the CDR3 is TGTGCCACCAGCAGAGATCGAGGAGGTTTCTACGAGCAGTACTTC. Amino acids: CATSRDRGGFYEQYF.

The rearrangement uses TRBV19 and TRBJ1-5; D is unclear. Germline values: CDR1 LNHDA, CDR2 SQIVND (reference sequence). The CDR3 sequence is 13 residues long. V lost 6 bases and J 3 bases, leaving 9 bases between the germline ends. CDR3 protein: CASSHNPNQPQHF. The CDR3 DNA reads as TGTGCCAGTAGCCACAACCCCAATCAGCCCCAGCATTTT.

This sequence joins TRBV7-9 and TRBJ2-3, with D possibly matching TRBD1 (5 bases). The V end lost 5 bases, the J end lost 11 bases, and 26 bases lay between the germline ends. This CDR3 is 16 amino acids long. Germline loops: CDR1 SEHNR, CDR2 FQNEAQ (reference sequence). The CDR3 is CASSGFREGVGQGQYF. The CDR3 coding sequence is TGTGCCAGCAGCGGATTCAGGGAAGGGGTCGGCCAAGGGCAGTATTTT.

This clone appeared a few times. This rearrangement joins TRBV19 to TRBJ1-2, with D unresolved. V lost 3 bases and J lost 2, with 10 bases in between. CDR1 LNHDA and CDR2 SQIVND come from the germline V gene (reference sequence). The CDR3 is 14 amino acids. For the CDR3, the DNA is TGTGCCAGTAGTATTACTTCTACCAACTATGGCTACACCTTC. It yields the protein CASSITSTNYGYTF.

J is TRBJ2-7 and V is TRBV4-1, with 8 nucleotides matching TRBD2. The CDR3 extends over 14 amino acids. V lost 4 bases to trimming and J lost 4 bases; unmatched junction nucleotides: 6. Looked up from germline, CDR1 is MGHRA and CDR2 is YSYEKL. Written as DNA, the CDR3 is TGCGCCAGCAGCCCTGGAGCGGGGGAATACGAGCAGTACTTC. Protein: CASSPGAGEYEQYF.

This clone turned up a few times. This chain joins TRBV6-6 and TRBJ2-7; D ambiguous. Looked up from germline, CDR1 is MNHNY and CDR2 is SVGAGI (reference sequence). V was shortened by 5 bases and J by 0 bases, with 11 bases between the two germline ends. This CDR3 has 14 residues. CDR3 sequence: CASSTAVSSYEQYF. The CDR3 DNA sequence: TGTGCCAGCAGTACAGCCGTCAGCTCCTACGAGCAGTACTTC.

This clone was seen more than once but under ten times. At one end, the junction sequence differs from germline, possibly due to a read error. Here the CDR3 reads CTSSFWYAGFGEQYF. In nucleotides, the CDR3 is TGCACCAGCAGCTTCTGGTATGCGGGGTTTGGCGAGCAGTACTTC. The rearrangement uses TRBV5-1 and TRBJ2-7; possibly TRBD2 for D (6 bases). The length of the CDR3 is 15 residues. Germline loops: CDR1 SGHRS, CDR2 YFSETQ.

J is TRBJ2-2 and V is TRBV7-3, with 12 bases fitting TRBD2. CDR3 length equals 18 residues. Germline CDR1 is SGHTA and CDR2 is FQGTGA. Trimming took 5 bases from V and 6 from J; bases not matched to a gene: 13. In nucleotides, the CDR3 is TGTGCCAGCAGCCCAGGGGGGACTAGCGGGTCCCACGCCGGGGAGCTGTTTTTT. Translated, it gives CASSPGGTSGSHAGELFF.

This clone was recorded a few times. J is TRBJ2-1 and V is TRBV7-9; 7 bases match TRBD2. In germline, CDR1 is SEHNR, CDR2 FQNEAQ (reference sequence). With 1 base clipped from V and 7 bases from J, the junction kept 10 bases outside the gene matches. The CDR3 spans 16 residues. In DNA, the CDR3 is TGTGCCAGCAGCTTAGACGGCGGGAGATGGGGGAATGAGCAGTTCTTC. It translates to CASSLDGGRWGNEQFF.

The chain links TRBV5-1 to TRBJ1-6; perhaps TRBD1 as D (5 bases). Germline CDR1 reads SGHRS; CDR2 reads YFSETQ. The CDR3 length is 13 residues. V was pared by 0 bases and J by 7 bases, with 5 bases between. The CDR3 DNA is TGCGCCAGCAGCTTGGCAGGGAATTCACCCCTCCACTTT. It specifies CASSLAGNSPLHF.

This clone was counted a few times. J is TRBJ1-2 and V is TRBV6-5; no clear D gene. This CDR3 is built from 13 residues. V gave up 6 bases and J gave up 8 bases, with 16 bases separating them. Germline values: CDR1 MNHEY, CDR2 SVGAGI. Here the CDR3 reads CASSSPGLWGYTF. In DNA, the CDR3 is TGTGCCAGCAGCTCCCCAGGTTTGTGGGGCTACACCTTC.

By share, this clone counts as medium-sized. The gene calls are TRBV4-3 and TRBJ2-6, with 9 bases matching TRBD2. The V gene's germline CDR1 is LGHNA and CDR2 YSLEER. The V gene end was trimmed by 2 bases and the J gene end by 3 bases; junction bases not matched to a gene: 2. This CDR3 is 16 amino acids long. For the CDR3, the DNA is TGCGCCAGCAGCCAAAATAGCGGGAGTGGGGCCAACGTCCTGACTTTC. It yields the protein CASSQNSGSGANVLTF.

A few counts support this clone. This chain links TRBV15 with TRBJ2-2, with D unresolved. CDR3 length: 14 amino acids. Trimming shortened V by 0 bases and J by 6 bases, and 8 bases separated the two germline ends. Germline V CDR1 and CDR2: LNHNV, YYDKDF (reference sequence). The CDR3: CATSRDDEAGELFF. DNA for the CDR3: TGTGCCACCAGCAGAGATGACGAGGCCGGGGAGCTGTTTTTT.

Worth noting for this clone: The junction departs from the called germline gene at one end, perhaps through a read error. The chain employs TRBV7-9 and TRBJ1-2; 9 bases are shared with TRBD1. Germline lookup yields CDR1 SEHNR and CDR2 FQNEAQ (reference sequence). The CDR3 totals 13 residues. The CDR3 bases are TGTTCCAGCAGCTTGACAGGGGGCTATGGCTACACCTTC. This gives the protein CSSSLTGGYGYTF.

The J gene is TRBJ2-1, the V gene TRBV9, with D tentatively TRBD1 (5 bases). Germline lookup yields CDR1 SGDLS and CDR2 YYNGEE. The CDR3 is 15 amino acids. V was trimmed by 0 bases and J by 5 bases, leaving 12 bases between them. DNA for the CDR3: TGTGCCAGCAGCGTAGCTCTCAGGGCCAACAATGAGCAGTTCTTC. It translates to CASSVALRANNEQFF.

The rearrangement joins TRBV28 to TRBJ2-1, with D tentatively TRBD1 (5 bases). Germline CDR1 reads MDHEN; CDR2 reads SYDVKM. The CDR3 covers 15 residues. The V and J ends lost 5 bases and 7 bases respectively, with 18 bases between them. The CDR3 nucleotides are TGTGCCAGCAGTCAGGGCGGCCGAAACTCTAATGAGCAGTTCTTC. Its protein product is CASSQGGRNSNEQFF.